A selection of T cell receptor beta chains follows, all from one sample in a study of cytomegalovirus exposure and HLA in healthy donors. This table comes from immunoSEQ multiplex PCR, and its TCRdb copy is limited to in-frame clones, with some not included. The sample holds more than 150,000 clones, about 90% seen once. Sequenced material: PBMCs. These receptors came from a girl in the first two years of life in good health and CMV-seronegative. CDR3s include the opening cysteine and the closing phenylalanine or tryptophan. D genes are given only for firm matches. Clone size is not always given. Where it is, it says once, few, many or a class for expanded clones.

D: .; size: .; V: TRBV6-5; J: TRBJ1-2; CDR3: CASSYAPGYGYTF; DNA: TGTGCCAGCAGTTACGCGCCTGGCTATGGCTACACCTTC
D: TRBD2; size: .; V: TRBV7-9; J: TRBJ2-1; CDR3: CASSPAGAGGNNEQFF; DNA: TGTGCCAGCAGCCCGGCAGGGGCGGGAGGGAACAATGAGCAGTTCTTC
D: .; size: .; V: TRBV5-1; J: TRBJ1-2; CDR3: CASSDPTESVSNYGYTF; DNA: TGCGCCAGCAGCGATCCGACGGAGAGCGTATCTAACTATGGCTACACCTTC
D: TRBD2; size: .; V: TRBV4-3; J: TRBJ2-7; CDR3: CASSPQLAGVVSYEQYF; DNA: TGCGCCAGCAGCCCTCAGCTAGCGGGAGTCGTCTCCTACGAGCAGTACTTC
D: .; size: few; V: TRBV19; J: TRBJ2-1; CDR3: CASQGRPYNEQFF; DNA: TGTGCCAGCCAGGGCCGACCCTACAATGAGCAGTTCTTC
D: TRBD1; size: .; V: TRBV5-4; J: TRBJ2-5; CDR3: CASTIDRAETQYF; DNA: TGTGCCAGCACCATAGACAGGGCTGAGACCCAGTACTTC
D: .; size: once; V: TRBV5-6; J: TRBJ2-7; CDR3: CASSSTYYEQYF; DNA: TGTGCCAGCAGCTCTACCTACTACGAGCAGTACTTC
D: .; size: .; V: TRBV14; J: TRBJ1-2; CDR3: CASSQGQFYGYTF; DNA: TGTGCCAGCAGCCAAGGACAGTTCTATGGCTACACCTTC
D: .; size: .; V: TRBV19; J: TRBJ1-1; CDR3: CASSILTAMNTEAFF; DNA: TGTGCCAGTAGTATCCTGACTGCCATGAACACTGAAGCTTTCTTT
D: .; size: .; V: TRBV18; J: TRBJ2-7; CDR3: CASSQAIKYTYEQYF; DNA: TGTGCCAGCTCCCAGGCCATTAAGTATACCTACGAGCAGTACTTC
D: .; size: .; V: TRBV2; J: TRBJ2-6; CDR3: CASSADRRSGANVLTF; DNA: TGTGCCAGCAGTGCCGACAGGCGATCTGGGGCCAACGTCCTGACTTTC
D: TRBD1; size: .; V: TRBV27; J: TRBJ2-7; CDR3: CASSSLTGVGYEQYF; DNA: TGTGCCAGCAGTTCTCTAACAGGGGTGGGCTACGAGCAGTACTTC
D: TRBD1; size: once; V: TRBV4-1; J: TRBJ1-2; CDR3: CASSQATGGYPNYGYTF; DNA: TGCGCCAGCAGCCAAGCGACAGGGGGCTATCCCAACTATGGCTACACCTTC
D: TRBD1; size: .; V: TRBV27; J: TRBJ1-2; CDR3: CASSLSPGGLYGYTF; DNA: TGTGCCAGCAGTTTGTCCCCAGGGGGCCTCTATGGCTACACCTTC
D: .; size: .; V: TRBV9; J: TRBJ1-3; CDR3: CASSVGQDISGNTIYF; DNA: TGTGCCAGCAGCGTAGGACAAGACATCTCTGGAAACACCATATATTTT
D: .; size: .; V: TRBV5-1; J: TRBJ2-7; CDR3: CASRVERPYEQYF; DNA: TGCGCCAGCAGGGTAGAGCGGCCCTACGAGCAGTACTTC
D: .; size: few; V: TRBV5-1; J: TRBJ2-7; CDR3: CASSLKTGANEQYF; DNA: TGCGCCAGCAGCCTGAAGACAGGTGCTAACGAGCAGTACTTC
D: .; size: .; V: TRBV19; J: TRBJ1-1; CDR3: CASSIRGTEAFF; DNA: TGTGCCAGTAGTATAAGGGGGACTGAAGCTTTCTTT
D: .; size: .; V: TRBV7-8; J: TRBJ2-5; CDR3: CASSPTGTLETQYF; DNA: TGTGCCAGCAGCCCGACCGGGACATTGGAGACCCAGTACTTC
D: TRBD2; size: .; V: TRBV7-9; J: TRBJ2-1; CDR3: CASRIQLAGGKPYNEQFF; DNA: TGTGCCAGCAGGATCCAGCTAGCGGGGGGAAAACCCTACAATGAGCAGTTCTTC
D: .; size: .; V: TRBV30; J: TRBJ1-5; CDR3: CAWSALGNSNQPQHF; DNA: TGTGCCTGGAGTGCCCTCGGTAATAGCAATCAGCCCCAGCATTTT
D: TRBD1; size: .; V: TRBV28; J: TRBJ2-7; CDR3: CASSLGGGGQGSYEQYF; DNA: TGTGCCAGCAGTTTGGGTGGGGGGGGACAGGGCTCCTACGAGCAGTACTTC
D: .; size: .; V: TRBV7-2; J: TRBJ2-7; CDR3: CASSLLSGHLIPYEQYF; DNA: TGTGCCAGCAGCTTGTTGTCGGGACACCTTATTCCCTACGAGCAGTACTTC
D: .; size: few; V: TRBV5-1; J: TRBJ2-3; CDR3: CASSLGGVTDTQYF; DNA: TGCGCCAGCAGCTTGGGAGGAGTCACAGATACGCAGTATTTT
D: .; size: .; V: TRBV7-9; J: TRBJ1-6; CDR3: CASSLSSSPLHF; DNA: TGTGCCAGCAGCTTATCGAGTTCACCCCTCCACTTT
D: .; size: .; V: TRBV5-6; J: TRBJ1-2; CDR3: CASSLFVVYGYTF; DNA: TGTGCCAGCAGCCTATTCGTTGTCTATGGCTACACCTTC
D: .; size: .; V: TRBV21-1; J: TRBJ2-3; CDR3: CASSKVRDRGQPDTQYF; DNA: TGTGCCAGCAGCAAAGTTAGAGACAGGGGGCAACCAGATACGCAGTATTTT
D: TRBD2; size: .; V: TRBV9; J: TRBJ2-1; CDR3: CASSVSGLLAIEQFF; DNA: TGTGCCAGCAGCGTGTCAGGGTTACTAGCGATTGAGCAGTTCTTC
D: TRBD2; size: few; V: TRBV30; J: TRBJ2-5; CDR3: CAWSRGLAGAETQYF; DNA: TGTGCCTGGAGTAGGGGACTAGCGGGAGCAGAGACCCAGTACTTC
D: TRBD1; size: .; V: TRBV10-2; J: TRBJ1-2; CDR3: CASSRQGARDGYTF; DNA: TGCGCCAGCAGCCGACAGGGGGCAAGGGATGGCTACACCTTC
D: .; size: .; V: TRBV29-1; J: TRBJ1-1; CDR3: CSVVTKGLGDAFF; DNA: TGCAGCGTGGTCACGAAGGGGCTAGGGGATGCTTTCTTT
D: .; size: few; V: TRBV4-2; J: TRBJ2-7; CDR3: CASSQDWGHEQYF; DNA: TGTGCCAGCAGCCAAGATTGGGGGCACGAGCAGTACTTC
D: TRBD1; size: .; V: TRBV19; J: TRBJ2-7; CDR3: CASGLSGGAGEQYF; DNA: TGTGCCAGTGGACTTTCAGGGGGCGCGGGGGAGCAGTACTTC
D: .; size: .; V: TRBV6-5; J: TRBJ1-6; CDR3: CASSYSSTGNSPLHF; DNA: TGTGCCAGCAGTTACTCTAGTACAGGGAATTCACCCCTCCACTTT
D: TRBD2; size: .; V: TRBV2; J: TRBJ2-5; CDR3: CASTGGTIVQETQYF; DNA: TGTGCCAGCACTGGAGGGACTATCGTCCAAGAGACCCAGTACTTC
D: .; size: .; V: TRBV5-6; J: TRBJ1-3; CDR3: CASSLGGGGVNTIYF; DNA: TGTGCCAGCAGCTTGGGAGGAGGAGGAGTAAATACCATATATTTT
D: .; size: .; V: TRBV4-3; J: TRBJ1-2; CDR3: CASSQEWQGWNYGYTF; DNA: TGCGCCAGCAGCCAAGAGTGGCAGGGATGGAACTATGGCTACACCTTC
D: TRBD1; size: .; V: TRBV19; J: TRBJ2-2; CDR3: CASRRDSRGPGELFF; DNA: TGTGCCAGTAGGAGGGACAGCAGGGGACCCGGGGAGCTGTTTTTT
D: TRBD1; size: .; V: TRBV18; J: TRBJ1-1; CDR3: CASSPGTGGVGNTEAFF; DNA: TGTGCCAGCTCACCGGGGACAGGGGGCGTCGGTAACACTGAAGCTTTCTTT
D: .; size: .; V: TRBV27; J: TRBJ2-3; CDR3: CASRRGPGDTQYF; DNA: TGTGCCAGCCGAAGGGGCCCCGGAGATACGCAGTATTTT
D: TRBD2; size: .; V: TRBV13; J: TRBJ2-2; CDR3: CASSATSERPAGELFF; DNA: TGTGCCAGCAGCGCAACTAGCGAGAGGCCCGCCGGGGAGCTGTTTTTT
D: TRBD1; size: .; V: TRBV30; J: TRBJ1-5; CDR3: CAWSDGQGGQPQHF; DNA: TGTGCCTGGAGTGACGGACAGGGTGGTCAGCCCCAGCATTTT
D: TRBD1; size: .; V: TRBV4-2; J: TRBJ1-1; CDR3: CASSPTTLGQVGTAFF; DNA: TGTGCCAGCAGCCCTACAACACTCGGACAGGTAGGAACAGCTTTCTTT
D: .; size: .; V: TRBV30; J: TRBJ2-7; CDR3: CAWRQDPYEQYF; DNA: TGTGCCTGGCGACAGGACCCCTACGAGCAGTACTTC
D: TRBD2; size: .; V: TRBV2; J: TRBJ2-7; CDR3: CASSVSGTSGSYEQYF; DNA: TGTGCCAGCAGTGTTTCCGGGACTAGCGGGAGTTACGAGCAGTACTTC
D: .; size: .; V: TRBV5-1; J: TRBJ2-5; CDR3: CASSLGQGGETQYF; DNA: TGCGCCAGCAGCTTGGGACAGGGAGGAGAGACCCAGTACTTC
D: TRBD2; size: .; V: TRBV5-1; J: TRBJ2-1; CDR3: CASSWRLAGGDNEQFF; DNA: TGCGCCAGCAGCTGGCGACTAGCGGGAGGGGACAATGAGCAGTTCTTC
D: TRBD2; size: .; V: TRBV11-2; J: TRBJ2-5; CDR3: CASSPGFSGRRETQYF; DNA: TGTGCCAGCAGCCCTGGTTTTAGCGGGAGGCGAGAGACCCAGTACTTC
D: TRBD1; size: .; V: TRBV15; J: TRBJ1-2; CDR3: CATSRTGDYGYTF; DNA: TGTGCCACCAGCAGGACAGGGGACTATGGCTACACCTTC
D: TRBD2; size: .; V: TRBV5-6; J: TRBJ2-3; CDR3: CASSFRLAGGTDTQYF; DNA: TGTGCCAGCAGCTTCCGACTAGCGGGGGGCACAGATACGCAGTATTTT
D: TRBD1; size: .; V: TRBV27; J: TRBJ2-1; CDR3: CASSLPGTGSYNEQFF; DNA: TGTGCCAGCAGTTTACCCGGGACAGGGTCCTACAATGAGCAGTTCTTC
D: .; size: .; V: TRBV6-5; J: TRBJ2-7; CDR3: CASRGGGGYEQYF; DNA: TGTGCCAGCAGGGGAGGGGGGGGCTACGAGCAGTACTTC
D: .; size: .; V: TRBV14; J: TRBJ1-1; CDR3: CASSQALPASPWYPEAFF; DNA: TGTGCCAGCAGCCAAGCGTTACCAGCGAGTCCATGGTACCCCGAAGCTTTCTTT
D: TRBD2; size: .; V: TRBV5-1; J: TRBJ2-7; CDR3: CASSSPQRGRYEQYF; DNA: TGCGCCAGCAGCTCCCCTCAGCGGGGCCGCTACGAGCAGTACTTC
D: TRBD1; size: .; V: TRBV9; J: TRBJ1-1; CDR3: CASSVRSGGRYTEAFF; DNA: TGTGCCAGCAGCGTGAGGTCAGGGGGCAGGTACACTGAAGCTTTCTTT
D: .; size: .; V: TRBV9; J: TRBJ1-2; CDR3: CASSAGWSYGYTF; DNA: TGTGCCAGCAGCGCCGGCTGGAGCTATGGCTACACCTTC
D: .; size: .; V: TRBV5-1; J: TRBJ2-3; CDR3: CASSLGVLGGSDTQYF; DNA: TGCGCCAGCAGCCTTGGCGTACTAGGAGGGTCAGATACGCAGTATTTT
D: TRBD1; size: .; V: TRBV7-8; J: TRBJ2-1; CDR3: CASSLARQGALNEQFF; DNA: TGTGCCAGCAGCTTAGCGCGACAGGGGGCCCTCAATGAGCAGTTCTTC